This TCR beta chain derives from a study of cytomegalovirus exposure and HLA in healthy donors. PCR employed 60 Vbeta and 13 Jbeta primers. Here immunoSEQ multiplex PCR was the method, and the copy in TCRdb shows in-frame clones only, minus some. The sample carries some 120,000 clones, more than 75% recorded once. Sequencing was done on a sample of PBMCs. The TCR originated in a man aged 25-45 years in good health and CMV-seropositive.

The CDR3 is CATVQDPSYNEQFF. CDR3 DNA: TGTGCCACCGTACAGGACCCCTCCTACAATGAGCAGTTCTTC. The rearrangement uses TRBV10-3 and TRBJ2-1; tentative D call: TRBD1 (5 bases). The V gene lost 10 bases and the J gene lost 0 bases, with 13 bases spanning the gap. Germline CDR1 reads ENHRY; CDR2 reads SYGVKD. CDR3 length equals 14 residues.